What follows describes a single T cell receptor (beta chain). Its target is unknown. Gene names and germline refer to mouse. The sequenced fragment ends 1 residue before the CDR3 boundary, so the rest is inferred from the germline J gene. The time point denotes: mouse harvest day 14 after allogeneic transplant. Mouse grafts combined 10^7 T-cell-depleted bone marrow cells with 10^6 splenic CD5+ T cells. This sample is part of a study of tissue T cells after allogeneic stem cell transplantation. Germline values: CDR1 NSQYPW, CDR2 LRSPGD (reference sequence). The CDR3 is made up of 14 amino acids. V lost 4 bases and J 0 bases, leaving 9 bases between the germline ends. General observations from the study: Within patients, tissue anatomy strongly shaped TCR repertoire composition.

Sequencing used immunoSEQ multiplex PCR; TCRdb keeps in-frame clones, though not all of them. The sample consists of around 1,800 clones, around half of them appearing once. The V and J genes are TRBV1 and TRBJ1-1, with D possibly being TRBD1 (5 bases). The receptor was derived from a female BALB/c mouse given C57BL/6 T cells with graft-versus-host disease after an allogeneic hematopoietic cell transplant. Material for sequencing was blood. Incomplete CDR3 DNA: TGCACCTGCAGTGGGACAAAAACAAACACAGAAGTCTTC. Its protein product is CTCSGTKTNTEVF. The entire CDR3 sequence reads CTCSGTKTNTEVFF.